These 2 T cell receptor beta chains were all obtained from the same sample, sequenced in a study of blood T cell repertoires in COVID-19. TCRdb's copy holds only in-frame clones and misses some; the assay was immunoSEQ multiplex PCR. The top ten hold around 27% of the sample, which has 52,000 or so clones, over 75% seen once. Sequencing was done on a sample of peripheral blood. The receptors here all came from a human donor in a cohort sampled during active COVID-19.

This clone was recorded once. The chain carries TRBV11-2 and TRBJ2-7; D possibly corresponds to TRBD1 (6 bases). Germline CDR1 SGHAT, CDR2 FQNNGV. The CDR3 loop spans 17 amino acids. V was trimmed by 6 bases and J by 7 bases, leaving 28 bases between them. The DNA for the CDR3 is TGTGCCAGCAGGTCCGTCCTGTCAGGGGCGGACCGAGGGGAGCAGTACTTC. Residues: CASRSVLSGADRGEQYF.

The chain links TRBV7-6 to TRBJ2-7, with 7 nucleotides matching TRBD1. CDR1 is SGHVS, CDR2 FNYEAQ, per germline. Trimming cost V 5 bases and J 0 bases; bases outside gene matches: 7. The length of the CDR3 is 15 residues. The CDR3: CASSPVGQSSYEQYF. In DNA form, the CDR3 reads TGTGCCAGCAGCCCAGTGGGACAGAGCTCCTACGAGCAGTACTTC.